This TCR beta chain emerged from a study of blood T cell repertoires in COVID-19 (TCRdb year 2020). The study in broad terms: Collaborator samples came from the United States, Italy and Spain and covered acute and convalescent phases of COVID-19. The prospective study material was composed of cDNA or gDNA derived from T cells, B-cell-depleted T cells, or PBMCs. Subjects who had been exposed to COVID-19, were actively infected with it, or had recovered from it provided the deeply sampled blood TCRbeta repertoires that made up the dataset. The repertoires were made available in a free public database intended to serve as a resource for research on the immune response to SARS-CoV-2. Samples came from the ongoing ImmuneRACE study (first 160 participants) plus 1,254 subjects from 6 global collaborators. Nearly every sample came with metadata listing a de-identified subject ID, COVID-19 status, age in years and sex. Where HLA class I and class II types were available, the types were taken from metadata supplied by the sample provider, not from assay-based typing. Here is what the overall study found, with its caveats: Clinical and demographic metadata were provided uncurated, with the amount varying by source and participant.

Each collaborating institution followed its own protocols to collect whole blood in K2EDTA tubes. For TCRbeta analysis, collaborators shipped samples as frozen whole blood, isolated PBMCs, or DNA extracted from either of those sample types. A few counts support this clone. Its specific antigen is unknown. No much larger clone exists at a distance of one base, and base qualities are not known. The immunoSEQ Assay, a bias-controlled multiplex PCR, was used to amplify TCRbeta CDR3 regions from genomic DNA. From the authors' description of their analysis: The number of nucleated cells in each sample was estimated by amplification of reference gene primers within the assay. To quantify the absolute abundance of each unique TCRbeta CDR3 rearrangement, sequence reads were collapsed and filtered. For each sample, productive Simpson clonality was calculated as the square root of Simpson's diversity index across productive rearrangements. The clones in this table, taken by TCRdb from immuneACCESS, are in-frame only. Not every clone is retained; where verified, under half of the shortfall comes from an unresolved V gene, and the cause of the rest is unknown. V and J calls plus clone size are reproduced from that table; the DNA served to infer D and trimming. This sample holds roughly 180,000 clones; more than 75% were observed only once. The ten largest clones represent around 8.1% of the sample.

Per the germline V gene (reference sequence), GTSNPN is the CDR1 and SVGIG is the CDR2. V and J are truncated by 4 bases and 7 bases respectively, leaving an intervening sequence of 16 bases. The CDR3 covers 14 residues, taking in both the cysteine and the phenylalanine. The CDR3 DNA has 42 bases and is translated from base 1. The sequenced material came from peripheral blood. The V gene is TRBV30 and the J gene is TRBJ2-2; no confident D gene assignment can be made. This sequence was found in a woman between 45 and 60 years old with active or convalescent COVID-19. The DNA is as follows: TGTGCCTGGAATTCCCTATCTATTTTCGGGGAGCTGTTTTTT. Its protein product is CAWNSLSIFGELFF. The full variable domain, completed from the reference TRBV30 and TRBJ2-2 proteins outside the CDR3, reads SQTIHQWPATLVQPVGSPLSLECTVEGTSNPNLYWYRQAAGRGLQLLFYSVGIGQISSEVPQNLSASRPQDRQFILSSKKLLLSDSGFYLCAWNSLSIFGELFFGEGSRLTVL.